These 27 T cell receptor beta chains share one sample of origin, sequenced in a study of blood T cell repertoires in COVID-19. Sequencing used immunoSEQ multiplex PCR; TCRdb keeps in-frame clones, though not all of them. The sample lists 98,000 or so clones, roughly 70% occurring once. The sequenced sample consisted of peripheral blood. These receptors all stem from a woman aged 40 to 50 with acute or convalescent COVID-19.

The genes are TRBV10-3 and TRBJ2-1; 8 positions agree with TRBD1. This CDR3 region has 14 residues. CDR1 is ENHRY, CDR2 SYGVKD, per germline. V was clipped by 8 bases and J by 4 bases; unmatched bases: 7. Here the CDR3 reads CAIGEDRVYNEQFF. In nucleotides, the CDR3 is TGTGCCATCGGCGAGGACAGGGTATACAATGAGCAGTTCTTC.

CDR3 DNA sequence: TGTGCCAGTAGTATATCGGGGCAGGGGCCCTACGAGCAGTACTTC. Protein product: CASSISGQGPYEQYF. The V call is TRBV19, the J call TRBJ2-7, with D maybe TRBD1 (6 bases). The CDR3 has 15 residues. V was trimmed by 2 bases and J by 2 bases, leaving 13 bases between them. The V gene's germline CDR1 is LNHDA and CDR2 SQIVND (reference sequence).

This clone showed up just a few times. The chain couples TRBV6-5 to TRBJ1-6, with 7 bases aligning to TRBD1. CDR1 and CDR2 (germline): MNHEY, SVGAGI. This CDR3 is 15 amino acids long. V lost 6 bases, J lost 7 bases, and 9 bases stayed unmatched. CDR3 sequence: CASRPPGQKNSPLHF. CDR3 coding DNA: TGTGCCAGCAGGCCCCCGGGACAGAAAAATTCACCCCTCCACTTT.

The rearrangement joins TRBV28 to TRBJ1-5; D gene unclear. The germline V gene encodes CDR1 MDHEN and CDR2 SYDVKM. V lost 6 bases and J lost 0, with 9 bases in between. The CDR3 has 14 residues. CDR3 region: CASSPEVSNQPQHF. The DNA of the CDR3 is TGTGCCAGCAGCCCAGAGGTTAGCAATCAGCCCCAGCATTTT. The full variable domain, completed using reference TRBV28 and TRBJ1-5, is DVKVTQSSRYLVKRTGEKVFLECVQDMDHENMFWYRQDPGLGLRLIYFSYDVKMKEKGDIPEGYSVSREKKERFSLILESASTNQTSMYLCASSPEVSNQPQHFGDGTRLSIL.

DNA for the CDR3: TGTGCCAGCAGTCAGAACGGGATAGCGTATACAGATACGCAGTATTTT. This encodes CASSQNGIAYTDTQYF. This chain links TRBV7-3 with TRBJ2-3; D perhaps matches TRBD2 (5 bases). Trimming pared 6 bases from V and 3 bases from J, leaving 19 bases between. The V gene's germline CDR1 is SGHTA and CDR2 FQGTGA. CDR3 size: 16 residues.

This clone was detected only a few times. The chain carries TRBV11-2 and TRBJ1-2, with a tentative D call TRBD1 (5 bases). Germline-derived CDR1 and CDR2 are SGHAT and FQNNGV. This CDR3 is built from 16 residues. Between the trimmed V and J ends, which lost 5 bases and 1 base, there was a span of 17 bases. Here the CDR3 reads CASSHLQGRGNYGYTF. The CDR3 DNA reads as TGTGCCAGCAGCCATCTTCAGGGAAGGGGTAACTATGGCTACACCTTC.

This chain connects TRBV27 to TRBJ1-2; TRBD1 matches at 7 bases. The V gene end was trimmed by 3 bases and the J gene end by 2 bases; junction bases not matched to a gene: 6. The germline CDR1 and CDR2 sequences are MNHEY and SMNVEV (reference sequence). The CDR3 has 15 residues. DNA for the CDR3: TGTGCCAGCAGTTTCGACCCGACAGGGAACTATGGCTACACCTTC. Encoded protein: CASSFDPTGNYGYTF.

The chain carries TRBV12-3 or TRBV12-4 and TRBJ1-2; no clear D gene. The CDR3 is 13 residues long. With 4 bases removed from V and 2 bases from J, the gap between germline ends came to 8 bases. The DNA for the CDR3 is TGTGCCAGCAGTTACGACAAAAACTATGGCTACACCTTC. Protein sequence: CASSYDKNYGYTF.

The CDR3, as DNA: TGTGCCAGCAGCTGGACAGGGGGAGAGAATGGCTACACCTTC. Amino acids: CASSWTGGENGYTF. This sequence joins TRBV2 and TRBJ1-2; TRBD1 agrees at 10 bases. The germline CDR1 and CDR2 sequences are SNHLY and FYNNEI. Trimming removed 6 bases from V and 6 bases from J; junction bases left unmatched: 7. The CDR3 runs 14 residues.

The chain links TRBV29-1 to TRBJ1-1; 8 bases are shared with TRBD1. Germline trimming cut 5 bases from V and 0 bases from J; bases unmatched to any gene: 14. This CDR3 is 17 amino acids long. Germline lookup yields CDR1 SQVTM and CDR2 ANQGSEA. The CDR3 reads CSVYRIRTGKMNTEAFF. The CDR3 bases are TGCAGCGTTTACAGAATCAGGACAGGGAAAATGAACACTGAAGCTTTCTTT.

The chain joins TRBV2 to TRBJ1-2, with D possibly TRBD1 on 5 matching bases. V was clipped by 7 bases and J by 2 bases, with 17 bases between them. This CDR3 is built from 15 residues. The germline V gene encodes CDR1 SNHLY and CDR2 FYNNEI. As DNA, the CDR3 is TGTGCCAGCAACGGGGCGGGACTGACGAACTATGGCTACACCTTC. Its protein is CASNGAGLTNYGYTF.

This clone has more than one count but fewer than ten. The rearrangement uses TRBV6-2 or TRBV6-3 and TRBJ1-5, with 8 bases lining up with TRBD1. Germline assignment: CDR1 MNHEY and CDR2 SVGEGT. V lost 4 bases to trimming and J lost 2 bases; unmatched junction nucleotides: 7. The CDR3 loop spans 16 amino acids. The CDR3 DNA follows: TGTGCCAGCAGTTTGGGCAGGGGGCGAGGCAATCAGCCCCAGCATTTT. It translates to CASSLGRGRGNQPQHF.

The chain carries TRBV5-6 and TRBJ1-6; 10 nucleotides match TRBD1. This CDR3 region has 15 residues. V lost 5 bases to trimming and J lost 4 bases; unmatched junction nucleotides: 3. CDR1 is SGHDT and CDR2 is YYEEEE in the germline V gene. The CDR3 sequence: CASRRTGGYNSPLHF. CDR3 nucleotide sequence: TGTGCCAGCAGGCGGACAGGGGGGTATAATTCACCCCTCCACTTT.

Worth noting for this clone: In the same sample, other DNA sequences code for this CDR3. The chain employs TRBV7-3 and TRBJ2-3; the D gene is possibly TRBD1 (7 bases). Germline V gene lookup returns CDR1 SGHTA and CDR2 FQGTGA. Trimming left V 2 bases short and J 1 base short, with 10 bases between. The CDR3 is made up of 15 amino acids. The CDR3 is CASSLQGGGTDTQYF. CDR3 bases: TGTGCCAGCAGCTTACAGGGGGGAGGCACAGATACGCAGTATTTT.

The J gene is TRBJ2-2, the V gene TRBV7-7, with 8 bases fitting TRBD1. Germline V CDR1 and CDR2: SSHAT, FNYEAQ (reference sequence). This CDR3 contains 15 residues. J gave up 1 base and V 4 bases, and 2 bases lay outside the gene matches. The CDR3 loop reads CASSSGTGNTGELFF. DNA of the CDR3: TGTGCCAGCAGCTCCGGGACAGGGAACACCGGGGAGCTGTTTTTT.

J is TRBJ2-6 and V is TRBV28; D perhaps matches TRBD2 (6 bases). This CDR3 contains 15 residues. Germline CDR1 and CDR2: MDHEN and SYDVKM. V was pared by 2 bases and J by 1 base, with 6 bases between. Here the CDR3 reads CASSLGGSGANVLTF. CDR3 bases: TGTGCCAGCAGTTTAGGGGGGTCTGGGGCCAACGTCCTGACTTTC.

The rearrangement joins TRBV29-1 to TRBJ1-1; TRBD1 agrees at 10 bases. The CDR3 runs to 17 residues. Germline lookup yields CDR1 SQVTM and CDR2 ANQGSEA. Unmatched junction bases numbered 14, after V lost 6 bases and J lost 1 base. The CDR3 loop reads CSVHKSGTGAANTEAFF. CDR3 DNA sequence: TGCAGCGTCCACAAATCCGGGACAGGGGCCGCGAACACTGAAGCTTTCTTT.

This rearrangement joins TRBV6-6 to TRBJ1-2; TRBD1 might be the D (6 bases). CDR1 and CDR2 from the germline V gene are MNHNY and SVGAGI (reference sequence). This CDR3 is 14 amino acids long. V was clipped by 4 bases and J by 2 bases, with 11 bases between them. CDR3: CASSSPQGNYGYTF. CDR3 nucleotide sequence: TGTGCCAGCAGTTCCCCTCAGGGGAACTATGGCTACACCTTC.

This clone has a handful of counts. The chain employs TRBV10-1 and TRBJ1-3, with 9 bases matching TRBD1. From germline, CDR1 is WNHNN and CDR2 SYGVQD (reference sequence). The CDR3 covers 14 residues. V shed 4 bases and J 4 bases; nucleotides not matched to a gene: 2. CDR3 sequence: CASSAGTGGNTIYF. The CDR3 bases are TGCGCCAGCAGTGCCGGGACAGGGGGAAACACCATATATTTT.

In its sample, this clone was seen a few times. This chain connects TRBV10-3 to TRBJ2-7, with D perhaps matching TRBD2 (6 bases). Germline CDR1 ENHRY, CDR2 SYGVKD. This CDR3 contains 11 residues. The V end was cut by 10 bases, the J end by 0 bases, with 7 bases between. This chain's CDR3 is CASGASYEQYF. The CDR3, as DNA: TGTGCCAGCGGGGCCTCCTACGAGCAGTACTTC.

A few counts support this clone. The rearrangement links TRBV3-1 (or the pseudogene TRBV3-2) to TRBJ2-7, with D possibly matching TRBD2 (5 bases). There are 14 residues in the CDR3. Between the trimmed V and J ends, which lost 1 base and 5 bases, there was a span of 12 bases. CDR1 and CDR2 from the germline V gene are LGHDT and YNNKEL (reference sequence). For the CDR3, the DNA is TGTGCCAGCAGCCAAGCGGACTGGTTTAACGAGCAGTACTTC. Its translation is CASSQADWFNEQYF.

The V call is TRBV30, the J call TRBJ2-2, with a possible D match to TRBD2 (7 bases). CDR1 is GTSNPN, CDR2 SVGIG, per germline (reference sequence). This CDR3 spans 15 amino acids. Trimming took 4 bases from V and 0 from J, leaving 12 bases between them. The CDR3 DNA reads as TGTGCCTGGATTTGGGGGGGGCCGAACACCGGGGAGCTGTTTTTT. The encoded protein is CAWIWGGPNTGELFF.

This clone has more than one count but fewer than ten. The V call is TRBV18, the J call TRBJ1-1, with TRBD1 matching over 9 bases. The CDR3 extends over 14 amino acids. Germline V lookup: CDR1 KGHSH, CDR2 LQKENI. With V trimmed by 3 bases and J by 1 base, 0 bases remained unmatched. The CDR3 nucleotides are TGTGCCAGCTCACCGGACAGGGGGAACACTGAAGCTTTCTTT. Translation gives CASSPDRGNTEAFF.

The chain has TRBV28 and TRBJ2-3, with 7 bases lining up with TRBD1. The CDR3 contains 13 residues. V gave up 10 bases and J gave up 3 bases; unmatched junction bases: 7. Germline V gene sequence: CDR1 MDHEN, CDR2 SYDVKM. The CDR3 reads CATGDRVTDTQYF. DNA of the CDR3: TGTGCCACCGGAGACAGGGTAACAGATACGCAGTATTTT.

This clone was seen repeatedly, ten times or more. The chain links TRBV12-3 or TRBV12-4 to TRBJ1-2; the D gene is possibly TRBD1 (5 bases). This CDR3 is 13 amino acids long. The V gene lost 5 bases and the J gene lost 3 bases, with 10 bases spanning the gap. The DNA for the CDR3 is TGTGCCAGCAGTGGCCGGGGGGACTATGGCTACACCTTC. Translation gives CASSGRGDYGYTF.

The V and J genes are TRBV2 and TRBJ1-2; TRBD1 agrees at 10 bases. The J segment lost 4 bases and the V segment lost 4 bases, leaving 3 bases of the junction unmatched. Germline loops: CDR1 SNHLY, CDR2 FYNNEI. This CDR3 is built from 14 residues. CDR3 nucleotides: TGTGCCAGCAGTGGACAGGGGGCGAGCTATGGCTACACCTTC. Encoded protein: CASSGQGASYGYTF.

The chain employs TRBV4-1 and TRBJ2-3; D is perhaps TRBD2 (5 bases). Looked up from germline, CDR1 is MGHRA and CDR2 is YSYEKL. This CDR3 spans 16 amino acids. V shed 1 base and J shed 0 bases, with 11 bases lying between them. CDR3 DNA sequence: TGCGCCAGCAGCCAAGGAGACTATAGAAGCACAGATACGCAGTATTTT. Translating it yields CASSQGDYRSTDTQYF.